Included here is one T cell receptor beta chain sequence, with context. This CDR3 comprises 13 residues. Trimming removed 4 bases from V and 5 bases from J, with 11 bases in between. Germline V gene data show CDR1 as SEHNR and CDR2 as FQNEAQ (reference sequence). These data originate in a study of control samples from healthy donors and cancer patients. Generated by immunoSEQ multiplex PCR, the TCRdb table keeps only in-frame clones and is missing some. The table shows about 120,000 clones, with around 89% occurring only once. The rearrangement joins TRBV7-9 to TRBJ1-1; D is perhaps TRBD1 (5 bases). The sequence came from a man aged 50 or older in good health. Sequencing used blood. CDR3: CASSYTGRTEAFF. The CDR3 DNA reads as TGTGCCAGCAGCTATACAGGAAGGACTGAAGCTTTCTTT.